This passage covers 8 T cell receptor beta chains from one sample sequenced in a study of blood T cells in healthy people across ages. Through a sample-barcoded 5' primer and a J-beta primer mix, a second PCR was run for roughly 6 to 12 cycles. TCRdb analysed the 5' RACE reads with MiXCR anew, one entry per CDR3 protein. The data contain hundreds of thousands of distinct CDR3 sequences, under 30% of them singletons. The sequenced sample was blood. The receptors were gathered from a woman aged 80 or older in good health.

This clonotype was seen repeatedly, ten times or more. CDR3: CSARRNRGSTKNIQYF. The CDR3 nucleotides are TGCAGTGCTAGGAGGAACAGGGGGAGTACCAAAAACATTCAGTACTTC. The gene calls are TRBV20-1 and TRBJ2-4; 8 bases map to TRBD1. With V trimmed by 3 bases and J by 2 bases, 9 bases remained unmatched. This CDR3 region has 16 residues. The germline CDR1 and CDR2 sequences are DFQATT and SNEGSKA (reference sequence).

Concerning this clonotype: This may be a read error: a much more frequent sequence differs by one nucleotide. DNA for the CDR3: TGTGCCAGCAGCCCTCCCGGACAGGGCCGGGGCTACACCTTC. Protein sequence: CASSPPGQGRGYTF. V gene TRBV5-6 combines with J gene TRBJ1-2; 8 bases map to TRBD1. This CDR3 is 14 amino acids long. Germline V gene sequence: CDR1 SGHDT, CDR2 YYEEEE. V gave up 4 bases and J gave up 8 bases; unmatched junction bases: 10. The full variable domain, rest sourced from reference TRBV5-6 and TRBJ1-2, is DAGVTQSPTHLIKTRGQQVTLRCSPKSGHDTVSWYQQALGQGPQFIFQYYEEEERQRGNFPDRFSGHQFPNYSSELNVNALLLGDSALYLCASSPPGQGRGYTFGSGTRLTVV.

On this clonotype: One end of the junction does not line up with germline, which may come from a read error. The chain has TRBV10-3 and TRBJ2-3, with TRBD2 identical over 14 bases. The CDR3 runs 17 residues. Germline V CDR1 and CDR2: ENHRY, SYGVKD. Here the CDR3 reads CAISDGTSGGYTGTQYF. CDR3 sequence (DNA): TGTGCCATCAGTGATGGGACTAGCGGGGGCTACACAGGTACGCAGTATTTT.

This clonotype came up a few times. This chain uses TRBV20-1 with TRBJ1-2; D gene uncertain. Germline CDR1 DFQATT, CDR2 SNEGSKA (reference sequence). CDR3 length equals 14 residues. The V end was cut by 1 base, the J end by 7 bases, with 16 bases between. CDR3: CSARVVETSLGYTF. The CDR3 DNA is TGCAGTGCTAGAGTAGTAGAGACGTCCCTTGGCTACACCTTC.

A note on this clonotype: This may come from a read error, since a much larger clone is one base off. The chain combines TRBV6-6 with TRBJ2-3, with a possible D match to TRBD2 (6 bases). Germline CDR1 and CDR2: MNHNY and SVGAGI (reference sequence). There are 14 residues in the CDR3. This CDR3 is CASRTGLKTGTQYF. As DNA, the CDR3 is TGTGCCAGCAGAACGGGACTCAAAACAGGTACGCAGTATTTT.

Regarding this clonotype: A read error is possible here, since a much larger clone lies one base away. The chain employs TRBV14 and TRBJ2-1; 8 positions agree with TRBD1. This CDR3 is built from 16 residues. V was clipped by 0 bases and J by 10 bases; unmatched bases: 11. The V gene's germline CDR1 is SGHDN and CDR2 FVKESK. DNA for the CDR3: TGTGCCAGCAGCCAAGACGGCGGGGCAGGGGGCCACGAGCAGTTCTTC. This translates into CASSQDGGAGGHEQFF. Based on the CDR3 plus reference TRBV14 and TRBJ2-1, the full variable domain is EAGVTQFPSHSVIEKGQTVTLRCDPISGHDNLYWYRRVMGKEIKFLLHFVKESKQDESGMPNNRFLAERTGGTYSTLKVQPAELEDSGVYFCASSQDGGAGGHEQFFGPGTRLTVL.

With regard to this clonotype: This may be a read error, as it is one base from a much larger clone. This chain links TRBV10-3 with TRBJ2-5, with D tentatively TRBD2 (5 bases). V was shortened by 4 bases and J by 11 bases, with 14 bases between the two germline ends. The CDR3 runs to 12 residues. Germline loops: CDR1 ENHRY, CDR2 SYGVKD. The CDR3 nucleotides are TGTGCCATCAGTGGGGGAGACAATGAGCAGTACTTC. It translates to CAISGGDNEQYF.

This clonotype was found many times. This rearrangement joins TRBV6-5 to TRBJ2-3; unclear D gene. The ends were cut back, 4 bases at V and 4 bases at J, with 15 bases in the middle. The CDR3 has 15 residues. In germline, CDR1 is MNHEY, CDR2 SVGAGI. CDR3 nucleotide sequence: TGTGCCAGCAGTTCCTCCATGCAATTCGCAGATACGCAGTATTTT. Residues: CASSSSMQFADTQYF.